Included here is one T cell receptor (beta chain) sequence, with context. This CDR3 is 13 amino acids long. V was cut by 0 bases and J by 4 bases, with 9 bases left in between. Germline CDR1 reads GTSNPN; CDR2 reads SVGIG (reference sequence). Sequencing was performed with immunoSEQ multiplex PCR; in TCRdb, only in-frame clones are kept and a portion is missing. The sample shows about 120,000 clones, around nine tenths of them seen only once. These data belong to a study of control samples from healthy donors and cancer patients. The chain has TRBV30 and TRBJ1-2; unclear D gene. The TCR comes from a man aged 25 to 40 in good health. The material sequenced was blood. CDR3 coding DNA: TGTGCCTGGAGTGTAACGGCTATCTATGGCTACACCTTC. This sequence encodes CAWSVTAIYGYTF.